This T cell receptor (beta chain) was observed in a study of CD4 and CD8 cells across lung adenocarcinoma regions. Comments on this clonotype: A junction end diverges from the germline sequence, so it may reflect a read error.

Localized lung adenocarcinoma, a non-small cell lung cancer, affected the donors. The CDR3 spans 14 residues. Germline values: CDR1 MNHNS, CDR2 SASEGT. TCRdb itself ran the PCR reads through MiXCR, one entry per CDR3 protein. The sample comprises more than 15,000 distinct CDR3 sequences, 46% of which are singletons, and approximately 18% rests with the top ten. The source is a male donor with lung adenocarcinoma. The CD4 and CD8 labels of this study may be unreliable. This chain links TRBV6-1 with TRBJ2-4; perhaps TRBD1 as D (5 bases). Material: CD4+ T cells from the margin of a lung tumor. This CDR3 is CASSEAGQQHIQYF. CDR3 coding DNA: TGTGCGAGCAGTGAGGCAGGGCAACAACACATTCAGTACTTC.